These 8 T cell receptor beta chains were all obtained from the same sample, sequenced in a study of cytomegalovirus exposure and HLA in healthy donors. The primer mix had 60 Vbeta and 13 Jbeta primers. The assay was immunoSEQ multiplex PCR, and TCRdb's table has in-frame clones only and misses some. The sample yields about 120,000 clones, over 8.5% seen once. Sample: PBMCs. The receptors stem from a woman aged 40 to 55 in good health and CMV-seropositive.

This clone was counted only a few times. This chain joins TRBV6-1 and TRBJ1-1, with D tentatively TRBD1 (6 bases). Trimming removed 7 bases from V and 1 base from J, with 13 bases in between. CDR3 length equals 14 residues. Germline V lookup: CDR1 MNHNS, CDR2 SASEGT. CDR3 sequence reads: CASKKGHQNTEAFF. Written as DNA, the CDR3 is TGTGCCAGCAAGAAGGGACACCAGAACACTGAAGCTTTCTTT.

The chain is built from TRBV18 and TRBJ2-5; 7 nucleotides match TRBD1. Germline CDR1 and CDR2: KGHSH and LQKENI. This CDR3 region has 15 residues. The V segment lost 3 bases and the J segment 2 bases; nucleotides outside the gene matches: 6. CDR3: CASSPPTGWQETQYF. In DNA form, the CDR3 reads TGTGCCAGCTCACCCCCGACAGGGTGGCAAGAGACCCAGTACTTC.

This clone was picked up a small number of times. The rearrangement links TRBV23-1 to TRBJ2-2; D may be TRBD1 (5 bases). TRBV23-1 is filed as an ORF, its function uncertain. CDR3 length equals 16 residues. V was trimmed by 0 bases and J by 2 bases, leaving 10 bases between them. The CDR3 sequence is CASSQSPGFNTGELFF. The CDR3 coding sequence is TGCGCCAGCAGTCAATCCCCAGGGTTTAACACCGGGGAGCTGTTTTTT.

The chain uses TRBV19 and TRBJ1-1; no clear D gene. This CDR3 comprises 14 residues. V was shortened by 0 bases and J by 1 base, with 6 bases between the two germline ends. Per germline, CDR1 LNHDA and CDR2 SQIVND (reference sequence). The CDR3 DNA follows: TGTGCCAGTAGTATAGATCGGTGGAACACTGAAGCTTTCTTT. Its translation is CASSIDRWNTEAFF.

This clone was seen a few times. This sequence joins TRBV9 and TRBJ1-4; 9 bases agree with TRBD1. From germline, CDR1 is SGDLS and CDR2 YYNGEE. This CDR3 is built from 16 residues. V was pared by 4 bases and J by 4 bases, with 8 bases of the junction left unmatched. This chain's CDR3 is CASSHLGQGGNEKLFF. DNA for the CDR3: TGTGCCAGCAGCCATCTGGGACAGGGCGGTAATGAAAAACTGTTTTTT. Full variable domain (outside the CDR3, taken from reference TRBV9 and TRBJ1-4): DSGVTQTPKHLITATGQRVTLRCSPRSGDLSVYWYQQSLDQGLQFLIQYYNGEERAKGNILERFSAQQFPDLHSELNLSSLELGDSALYFCASSHLGQGGNEKLFFGSGTQLSVL.

The V gene is TRBV19, the J gene TRBJ2-1; D unresolved. Germline CDR1 and CDR2: LNHDA and SQIVND (reference sequence). V lost 0 bases and J lost 4, with 13 bases in between. This CDR3 is 16 amino acids long. CDR3 sequence (DNA): TGTGCCAGTAGTATAGATCTGCGGCGGAGATACAATGAGCAGTTCTTC. Protein sequence: CASSIDLRRRYNEQFF.

This clone was counted only a few times. The V call is TRBV7-9, the J call TRBJ2-5, with D perhaps matching TRBD1 (6 bases). Per the germline V gene, CDR1 is SEHNR and CDR2 is FQNEAQ (reference sequence). The CDR3 is made up of 14 amino acids. V was pared by 5 bases and J by 5 bases, with 15 bases between. CDR3 sequence reads: CASSGRTEMETQYF. CDR3 bases: TGTGCCAGCAGCGGCCGGACAGAGATGGAGACCCAGTACTTC.

This rearrangement joins TRBV10-3 to TRBJ2-3; 9 nucleotides agree with TRBD1. The CDR3 length is 17 residues. V dropped 3 bases and J dropped 0; count of bases not matched to a gene: 7. Germline V lookup: CDR1 ENHRY, CDR2 SYGVKD. The CDR3 region is CAISDSFGQGSTDTQYF. DNA for the CDR3: TGTGCCATCAGTGATTCATTTGGACAGGGGAGCACAGATACGCAGTATTTT.